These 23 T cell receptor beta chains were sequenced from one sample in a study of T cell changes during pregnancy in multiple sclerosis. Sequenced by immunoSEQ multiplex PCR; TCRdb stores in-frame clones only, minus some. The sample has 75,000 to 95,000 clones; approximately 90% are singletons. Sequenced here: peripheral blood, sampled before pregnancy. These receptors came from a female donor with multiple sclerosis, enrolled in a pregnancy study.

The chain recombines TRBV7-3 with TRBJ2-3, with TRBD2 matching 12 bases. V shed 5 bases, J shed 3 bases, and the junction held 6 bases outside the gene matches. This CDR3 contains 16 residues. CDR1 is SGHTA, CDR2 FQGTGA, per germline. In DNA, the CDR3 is TGTGCCAGCAGCCCCCAACTAGCGGGAGGTACAGATACGCAGTATTTT. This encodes CASSPQLAGGTDTQYF. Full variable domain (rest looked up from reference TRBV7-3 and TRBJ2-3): GAGVSQTPSNKVTEKGKYVELRCDPISGHTALYWYRQSLGQGPEFLIYFQGTGAADDSGLPNDRFFAVRPEGSVSTLKIQRTERGDSAVYLCASSPQLAGGTDTQYFGPGTRLTVL.

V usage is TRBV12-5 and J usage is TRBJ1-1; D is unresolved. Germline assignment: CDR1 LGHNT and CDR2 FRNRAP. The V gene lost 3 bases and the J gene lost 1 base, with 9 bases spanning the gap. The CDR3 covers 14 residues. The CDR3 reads CASGFGQANTEAFF. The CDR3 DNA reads TGTGCTAGTGGTTTTGGTCAGGCGAACACTGAAGCTTTCTTT.

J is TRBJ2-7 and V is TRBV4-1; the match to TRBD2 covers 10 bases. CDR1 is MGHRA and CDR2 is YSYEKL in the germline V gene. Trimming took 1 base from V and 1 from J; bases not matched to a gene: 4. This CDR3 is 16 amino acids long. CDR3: CASSQGPAGGSYEQYF. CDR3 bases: TGCGCCAGCAGCCAAGGACCAGCGGGAGGGTCCTACGAGCAGTACTTC.

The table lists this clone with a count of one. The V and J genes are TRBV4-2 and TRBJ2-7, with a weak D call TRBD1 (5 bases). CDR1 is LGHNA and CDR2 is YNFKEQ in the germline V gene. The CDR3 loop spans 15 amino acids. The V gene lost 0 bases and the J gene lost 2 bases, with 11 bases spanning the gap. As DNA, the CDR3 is TGTGCCAGCAGCCAAGATAAGGGGCTGGCCTACGAGCAGTACTTC. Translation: CASSQDKGLAYEQYF.

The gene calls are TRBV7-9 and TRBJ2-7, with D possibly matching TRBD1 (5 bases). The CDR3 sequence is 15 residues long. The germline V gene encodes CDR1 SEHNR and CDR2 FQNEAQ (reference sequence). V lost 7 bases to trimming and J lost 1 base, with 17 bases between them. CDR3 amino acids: CASTEPGLISYEQYF. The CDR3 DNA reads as TGTGCCAGCACGGAGCCAGGGTTGATTTCCTACGAGCAGTACTTC.

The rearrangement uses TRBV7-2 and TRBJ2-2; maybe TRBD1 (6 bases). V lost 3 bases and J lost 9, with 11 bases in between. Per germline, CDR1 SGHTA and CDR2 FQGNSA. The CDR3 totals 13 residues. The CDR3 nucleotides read TGTGCCAGCAGCTTTCAGTGGGGGCGGGAGCTGTTTTTT. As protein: CASSFQWGRELFF.

The CDR3 bases are TGCAGCGTTGCTACTGGGGGGGCTATCCAAGAGACCCAGTACTTC. Residues: CSVATGGAIQETQYF. The chain joins TRBV29-1 to TRBJ2-5; maybe TRBD2 (7 bases). Trimming took 4 bases from V and 1 from J, leaving 16 bases between them. This CDR3 has 15 amino acids. The germline V gene has CDR1 SQVTM and CDR2 ANQGSEA. Together with reference TRBV29-1 and TRBJ2-5, the CDR3 gives the full variable domain: SAVISQKPSRDICQRGTSLTIQCQVDSQVTMMFWYRQQPGQSLTLIATANQGSEATYESGFVIDKFPISRPNLTFSTLTVSNMSPEDSSIYLCSVATGGAIQETQYFGPGTRLLVL.

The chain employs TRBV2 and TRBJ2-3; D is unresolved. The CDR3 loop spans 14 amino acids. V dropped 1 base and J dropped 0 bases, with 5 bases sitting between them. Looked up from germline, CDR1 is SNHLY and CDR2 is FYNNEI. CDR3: CASSEGVSTDTQYF. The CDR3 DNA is TGTGCCAGCAGTGAAGGAGTTAGCACAGATACGCAGTATTTT.

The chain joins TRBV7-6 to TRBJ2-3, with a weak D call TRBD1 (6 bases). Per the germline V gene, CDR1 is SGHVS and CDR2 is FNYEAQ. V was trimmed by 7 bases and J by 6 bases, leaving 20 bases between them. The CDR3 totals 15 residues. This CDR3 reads CASIPNQGGPDTQYF. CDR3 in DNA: TGTGCCAGCATACCGAATCAAGGGGGACCGGATACGCAGTATTTT. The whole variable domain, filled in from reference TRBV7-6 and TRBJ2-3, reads GAGVSQSPRYKVTKRGQDVALRCDPISGHVSLYWYRQALGQGPEFLTYFNYEAQQDKSGLPNDRFSAERPEGSISTLTIQRTEQRDSAMYRCASIPNQGGPDTQYFGPGTRLTVL.

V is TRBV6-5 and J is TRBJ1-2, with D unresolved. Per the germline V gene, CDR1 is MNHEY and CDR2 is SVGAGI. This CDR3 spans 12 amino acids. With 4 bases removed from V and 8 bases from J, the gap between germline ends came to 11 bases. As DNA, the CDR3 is TGTGCCAGCAGTTCCGGGGAGGGAGGCTACACCTTC. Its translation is CASSSGEGGYTF.

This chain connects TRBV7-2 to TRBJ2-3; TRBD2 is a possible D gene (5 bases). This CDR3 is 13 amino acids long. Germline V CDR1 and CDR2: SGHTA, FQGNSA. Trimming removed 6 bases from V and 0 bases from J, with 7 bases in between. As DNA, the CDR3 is TGTGCCAGCAGGGTAGCGAGCACAGATACGCAGTATTTT. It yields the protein CASRVASTDTQYF.

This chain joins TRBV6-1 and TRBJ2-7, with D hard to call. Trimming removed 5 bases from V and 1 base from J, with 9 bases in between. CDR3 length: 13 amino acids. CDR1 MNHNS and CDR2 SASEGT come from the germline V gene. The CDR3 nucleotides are TGTGCCAGCAGTTCCCAGAATTCCTACGAGCAGTACTTC. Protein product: CASSSQNSYEQYF.

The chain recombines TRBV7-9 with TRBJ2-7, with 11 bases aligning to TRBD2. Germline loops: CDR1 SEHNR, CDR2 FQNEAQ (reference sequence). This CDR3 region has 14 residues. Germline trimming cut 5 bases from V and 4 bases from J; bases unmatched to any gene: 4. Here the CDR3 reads CASSPRLAGYEQYF. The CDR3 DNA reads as TGTGCCAGCAGCCCCCGACTAGCGGGGTACGAGCAGTACTTC.

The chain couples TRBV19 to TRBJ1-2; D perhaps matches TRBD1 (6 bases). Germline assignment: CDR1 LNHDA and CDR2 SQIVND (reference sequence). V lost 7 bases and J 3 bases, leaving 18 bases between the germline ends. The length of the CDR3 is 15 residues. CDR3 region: CASMPRRGADYGYTF. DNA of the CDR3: TGTGCCAGTATGCCCCGTCGGGGGGCGGACTATGGCTACACCTTC.

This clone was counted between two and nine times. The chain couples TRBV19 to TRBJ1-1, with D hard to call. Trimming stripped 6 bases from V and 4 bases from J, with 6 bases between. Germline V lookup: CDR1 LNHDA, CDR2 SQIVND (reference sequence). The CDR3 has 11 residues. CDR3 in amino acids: CASRSGTEAFF. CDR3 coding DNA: TGTGCCAGTAGGTCAGGCACTGAAGCTTTCTTT.

The CDR3 region is CASSQELADYNEQFF. The CDR3 DNA reads TGTGCCAGCAGCCAAGAACTAGCGGACTACAATGAGCAGTTCTTC. J is TRBJ2-1 and V is TRBV14; 8 nucleotides line up with TRBD2. J was trimmed by 3 bases and V by 0 bases; bases with no gene match: 1. CDR3 length: 15 amino acids. Germline-derived CDR1 and CDR2 are SGHDN and FVKESK.

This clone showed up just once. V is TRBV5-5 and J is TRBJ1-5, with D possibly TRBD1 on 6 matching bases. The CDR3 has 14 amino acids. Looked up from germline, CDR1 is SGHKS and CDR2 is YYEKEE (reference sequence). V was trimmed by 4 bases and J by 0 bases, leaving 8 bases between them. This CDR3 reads CASSPDSSNQPQHF. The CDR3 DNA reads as TGTGCCAGCAGCCCGGACAGTAGCAATCAGCCCCAGCATTTT. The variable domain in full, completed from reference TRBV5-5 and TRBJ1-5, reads DAGVTQSPTHLIKTRGQQVTLRCSPISGHKSVSWYQQVLGQGPQFIFQYYEKEERGRGNFPDRFSARQFPNYSSELNVNALLLGDSALYLCASSPDSSNQPQHFGDGTRLSIL.

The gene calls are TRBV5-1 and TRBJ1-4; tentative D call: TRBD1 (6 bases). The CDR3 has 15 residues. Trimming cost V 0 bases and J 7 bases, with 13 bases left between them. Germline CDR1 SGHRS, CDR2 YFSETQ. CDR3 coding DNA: TGCGCCAGCAGCTTGGGTGTCACAGGGCGTGAAAAACTGTTTTTT. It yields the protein CASSLGVTGREKLFF.

CDR3 loop: CASSTGTGPSETQYF. The CDR3 DNA reads TGTGCCAGCAGCACCGGGACAGGGCCATCGGAGACCCAGTACTTC. The rearrangement joins TRBV27 to TRBJ2-5; TRBD1 agrees at 9 bases. This CDR3 is 15 amino acids long. The V and J ends lost 6 bases and 5 bases, in that order; junction bases with no gene match: 10. CDR1 MNHEY and CDR2 SMNVEV come from the germline V gene (reference sequence).

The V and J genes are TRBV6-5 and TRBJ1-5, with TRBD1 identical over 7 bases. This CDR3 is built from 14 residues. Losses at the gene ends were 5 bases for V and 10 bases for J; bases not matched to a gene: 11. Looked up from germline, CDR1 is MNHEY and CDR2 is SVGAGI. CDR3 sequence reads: CASSNDRAIGPQHF. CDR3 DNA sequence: TGTGCCAGCAGTAACGACAGGGCTATAGGTCCCCAGCATTTT.

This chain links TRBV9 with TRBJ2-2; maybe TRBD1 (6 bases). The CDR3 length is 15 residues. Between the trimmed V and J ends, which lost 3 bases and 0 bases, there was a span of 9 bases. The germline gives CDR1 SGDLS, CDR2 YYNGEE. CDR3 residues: CASSAWTANTGELFF. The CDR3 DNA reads TGTGCCAGCAGCGCCTGGACAGCGAACACCGGGGAGCTGTTTTTT. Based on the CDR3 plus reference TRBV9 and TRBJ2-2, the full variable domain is DSGVTQTPKHLITATGQRVTLRCSPRSGDLSVYWYQQSLDQGLQFLIQYYNGEERAKGNILERFSAQQFPDLHSELNLSSLELGDSALYFCASSAWTANTGELFFGEGSRLTVL.

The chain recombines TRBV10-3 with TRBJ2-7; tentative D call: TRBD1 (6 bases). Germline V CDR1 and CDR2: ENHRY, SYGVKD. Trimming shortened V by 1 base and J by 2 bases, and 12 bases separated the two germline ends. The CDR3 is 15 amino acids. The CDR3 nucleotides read TGTGCCATCAGTGAGTTCTACAGGGCGGCCTACGAGCAGTACTTC. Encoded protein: CAISEFYRAAYEQYF.

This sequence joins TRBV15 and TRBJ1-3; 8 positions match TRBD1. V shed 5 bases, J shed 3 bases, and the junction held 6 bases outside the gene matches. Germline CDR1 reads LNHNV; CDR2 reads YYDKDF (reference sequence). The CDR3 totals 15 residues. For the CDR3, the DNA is TGTGCCACCAGCTCGACAGGGGTAAGTGGAAACACCATATATTTT. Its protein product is CATSSTGVSGNTIYF.